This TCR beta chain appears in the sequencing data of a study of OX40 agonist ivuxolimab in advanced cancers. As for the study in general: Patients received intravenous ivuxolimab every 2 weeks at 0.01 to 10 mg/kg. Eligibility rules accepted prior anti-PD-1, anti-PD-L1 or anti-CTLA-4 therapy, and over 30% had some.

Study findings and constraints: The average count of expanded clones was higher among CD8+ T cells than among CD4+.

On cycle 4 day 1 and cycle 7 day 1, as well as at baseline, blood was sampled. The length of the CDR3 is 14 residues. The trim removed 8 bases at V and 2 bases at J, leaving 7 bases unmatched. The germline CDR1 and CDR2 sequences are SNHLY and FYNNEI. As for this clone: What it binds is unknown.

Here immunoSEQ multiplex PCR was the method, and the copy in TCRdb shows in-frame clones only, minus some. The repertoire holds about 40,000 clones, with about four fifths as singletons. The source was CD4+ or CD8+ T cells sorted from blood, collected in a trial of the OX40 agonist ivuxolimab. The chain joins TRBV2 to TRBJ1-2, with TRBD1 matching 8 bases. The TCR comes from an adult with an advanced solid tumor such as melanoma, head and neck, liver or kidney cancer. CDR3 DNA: TGTGCCAGCCTCTTTGGACAGGGAAACTATGGCTACACCTTC. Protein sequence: CASLFGQGNYGYTF. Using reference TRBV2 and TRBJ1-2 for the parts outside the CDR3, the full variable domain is EPEVTQTPSHQVTQMGQEVILRCVPISNHLYFYWYRQILGQKVEFLVSFYNNEISEKSEIFDDQFSVERPDGSNFTLKIRSTKLEDSAMYFCASLFGQGNYGYTFGSGTRLTVV.